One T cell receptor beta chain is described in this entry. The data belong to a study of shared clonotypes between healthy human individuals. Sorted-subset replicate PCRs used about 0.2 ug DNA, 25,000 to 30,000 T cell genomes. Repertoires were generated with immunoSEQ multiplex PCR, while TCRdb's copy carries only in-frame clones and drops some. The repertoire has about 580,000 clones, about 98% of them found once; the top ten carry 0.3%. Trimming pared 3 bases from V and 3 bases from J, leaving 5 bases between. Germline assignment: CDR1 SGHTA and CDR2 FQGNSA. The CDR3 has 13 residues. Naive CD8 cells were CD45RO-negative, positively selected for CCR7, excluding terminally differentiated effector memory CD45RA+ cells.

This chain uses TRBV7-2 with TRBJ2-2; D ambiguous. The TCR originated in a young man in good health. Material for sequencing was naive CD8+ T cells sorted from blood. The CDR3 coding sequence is TGTGCCAGCAGCTTTCCTGACACCGGGGAGCTGTTTTTT. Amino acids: CASSFPDTGELFF. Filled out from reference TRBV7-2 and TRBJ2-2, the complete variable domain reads GAGVSQSPSNKVTEKGKDVELRCDPISGHTALYWYRQSLGQGLEFLIYFQGNSAPDKSGLPSDRFSAERTGGSVSTLTIQRTQQEDSAVYLCASSFPDTGELFFGEGSRLTVL.